This TCR beta chain was sequenced during a study of blood T cell repertoires in COVID-19. Study-wide background: From T cells, B-cell-depleted T cells, or PBMCs came the material, which was cDNA or gDNA.

Germline V lookup: CDR1 SGHRS, CDR2 YFSETQ. The CDR3 length is 15 residues. V dropped 7 bases and J dropped 1 base, with 14 bases sitting between them. As processed by the authors: Scientists estimated how many nucleated cells there were by amplifying reference gene primers. Sequencing used immunoSEQ multiplex PCR; TCRdb keeps in-frame clones, though not all of them. V, J and clone size are those of that table, while D and trimming were read from the DNA. The sample has 75,000 to 90,000 clones, 75% to 85% seen once. The genes are TRBV5-1 and TRBJ2-2; no firm D call. The clonotype originates from a woman between 65 and 79 years old with acute or convalescent COVID-19. The sequenced material came from peripheral blood. The CDR3 coding sequence is TGCGCCAGCGGCTATCACTTGCGGAACACCGGGGAGCTGTTTTTT. As protein: CASGYHLRNTGELFF.